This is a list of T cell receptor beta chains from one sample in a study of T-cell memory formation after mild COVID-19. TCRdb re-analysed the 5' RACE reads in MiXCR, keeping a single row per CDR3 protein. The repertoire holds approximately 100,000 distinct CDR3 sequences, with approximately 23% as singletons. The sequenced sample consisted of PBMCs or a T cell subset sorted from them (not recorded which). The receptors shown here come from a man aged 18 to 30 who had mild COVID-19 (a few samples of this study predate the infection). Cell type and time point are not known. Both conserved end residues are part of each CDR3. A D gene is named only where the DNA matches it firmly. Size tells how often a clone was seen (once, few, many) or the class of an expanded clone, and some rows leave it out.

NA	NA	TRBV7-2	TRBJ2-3	TGTGCCAGCACCCGCCGGGGTACGCAGTATTTT	CASTRRGTQYF
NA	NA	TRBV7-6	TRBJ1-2	TGTGCCAGCAGCAAAGGAGGCTATGGCTACACCTTC	CASSKGGYGYTF
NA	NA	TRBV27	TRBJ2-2	TGTGCCAGCAGTTTAGAGGGGCCCGGGGAGCTGTTTTTT	CASSLEGPGELFF
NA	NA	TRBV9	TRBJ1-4	TGTGCCAGCAGCCCGGGTCCCGCAAAACTGTTTTTT	CASSPGPAKLFF
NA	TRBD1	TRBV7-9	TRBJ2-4	TGTGCCAGCAGCCAAGGGACAGGCAGGTTGGCCAAAAACATTCAGTACTTC	CASSQGTGRLAKNIQYF
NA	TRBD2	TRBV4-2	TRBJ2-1	TGTGCCAGCAGCCCCGGGGGGAGGGTGCTTTTCTTC	CASSPGGRVLFF
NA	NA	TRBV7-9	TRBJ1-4	TGTGCCAGCAGCTTCCCCCAAGAAAAACTGTTTTTT	CASSFPQEKLFF
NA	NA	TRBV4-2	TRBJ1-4	TGTGCCAGCAGCCCCCCGATGGACCGCGGGCGAAAACTGTTTTTT	CASSPPMDRGRKLFF
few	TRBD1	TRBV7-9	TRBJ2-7	TGTGCCAGCAGCCCCAGCCCGGGACAGGGGGCTCACGAGCAGTACTTC	CASSPSPGQGAHEQYF
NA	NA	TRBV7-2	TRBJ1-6	TGTGCCAGCAGCTTAAGAGGCGGCTATAATTCACCCCTCCACTTT	CASSLRGGYNSPLHF
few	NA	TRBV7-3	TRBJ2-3	TGTGCCAGCAGCTTAAGCGTTGCAGATACGCAGTATTTT	CASSLSVADTQYF
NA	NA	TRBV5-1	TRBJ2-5	TGCGCCAGCAGCCTGGAACCGGACTGGGAGACCCAGTACTTC	CASSLEPDWETQYF
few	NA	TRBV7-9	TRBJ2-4	TGTGCCAGCAGCCCAACCGACTCGGGGGACATTCAGTACTTC	CASSPTDSGDIQYF
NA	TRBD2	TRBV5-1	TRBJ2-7	TGCGCCAGCAACCTAGCGGGGGGCCCCGGCGAGCAGTACTTC	CASNLAGGPGEQYF
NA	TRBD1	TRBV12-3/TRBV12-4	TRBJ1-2	TGTGCCAGCAGTGGACAGGGTTGGTTTGATGGCTACACCTTC	CASSGQGWFDGYTF
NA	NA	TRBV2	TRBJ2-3	TGTGCCAGCATCGGGGCGGGGTACACAGATACGCAGTATTTT	CASIGAGYTDTQYF
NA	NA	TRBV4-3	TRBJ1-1	TGCGCCAGCAGCCAAGCTCGGGGTGAAGCTTTCTTT	CASSQARGEAFF
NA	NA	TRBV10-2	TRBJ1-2	TGCGCCAGCAGTGAGTCCAGGGCCCAGTACTATGGCTACACCTTC	CASSESRAQYYGYTF
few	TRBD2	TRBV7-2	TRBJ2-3	TGTGCCAGCAGCTTAGCGGGACTAGCGGGGCGGACGCAGTATTTT	CASSLAGLAGRTQYF
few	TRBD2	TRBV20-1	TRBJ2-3	TGCAGTGTAAAGCGGGGGGTCCGGACAGATACGCAGTATTTT	CSVKRGVRTDTQYF
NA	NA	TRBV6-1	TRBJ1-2	TGTGCCAGCAAAAATAGCGGCAGGGCTAACTATGGCTACACCTTC	CASKNSGRANYGYTF
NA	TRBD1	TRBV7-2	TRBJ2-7	TGTGCCAGCAGCGGCCGACCGGGACAGGGGGCGCGGGAGCAGTACTTC	CASSGRPGQGAREQYF
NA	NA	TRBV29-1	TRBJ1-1	TGCAGCGCGGTAGGACAGAACCAGAGGTCTGAAGCTTTCTTT	CSAVGQNQRSEAFF
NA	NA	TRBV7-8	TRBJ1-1	TGTGCCAGCAGCTTAGGTAGTCACACTGAAGCTTTCTTT	CASSLGSHTEAFF
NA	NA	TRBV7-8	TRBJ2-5	TGTGCCAGCATCGAGACGGACCAAGAGACCCAGTACTTC	CASIETDQETQYF
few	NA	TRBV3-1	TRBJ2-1	TGTGCCAGCAGCCAAGACGGGCTAGTCTCCTACAATGAGCAGTTCTTC	CASSQDGLVSYNEQFF
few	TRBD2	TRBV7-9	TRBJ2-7	TGTGCCAGCAGCTTTAGCGGGCGGCTATACGAGCAGTACTTC	CASSFSGRLYEQYF
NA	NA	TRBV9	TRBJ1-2	TGTGCCAGCAGCGTAGGTGCGGGGTATGGCTACACCTTC	CASSVGAGYGYTF
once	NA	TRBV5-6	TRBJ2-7	TGTGCCAGCAGCGCGCCGGCAACTACTACGAGGCAGTACTTC	CASSAPATTTRQYF
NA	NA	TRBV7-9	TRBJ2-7	TGTGCCAGCACCCCGGACGGAGCCTCCTACGAGCAGTACTTC	CASTPDGASYEQYF
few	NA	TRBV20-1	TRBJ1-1	TGCAGTGCTAGAAAGGACAGGAACACTGAAGCTTTCTTT	CSARKDRNTEAFF
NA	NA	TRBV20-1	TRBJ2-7	TGCAGTGCTACCGAGTCCTACTACGAGCAGTACTTC	CSATESYYEQYF
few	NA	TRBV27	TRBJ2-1	TGTGCCAGCAGTTCGGGGCGAGGGAATGAGCAGTTCTTC	CASSSGRGNEQFF
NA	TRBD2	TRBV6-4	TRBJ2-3	TGTGCCAGCAGTGACTCTAGCGGGGGGCCAGATACGCAGTATTTT	CASSDSSGGPDTQYF
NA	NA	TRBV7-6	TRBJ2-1	TGTGCCAGCAGCTTAGAGGCCGGGGTCGGCGGTGAGCAGTTCTTC	CASSLEAGVGGEQFF
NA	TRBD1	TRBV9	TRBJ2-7	TGTGCCAGCAGCGCCACAGGGGGCGAGCAGTACTTC	CASSATGGEQYF
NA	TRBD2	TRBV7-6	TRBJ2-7	TGTGCCAGCAGCCCCTCCCGGGGACTAGCGGGGGGTCACGAGCAGTACTTC	CASSPSRGLAGGHEQYF
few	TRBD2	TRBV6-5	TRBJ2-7	TGTGCCAGCAGTACCTTAGCGGGGGGATACTACGAGCAGTACTTC	CASSTLAGGYYEQYF
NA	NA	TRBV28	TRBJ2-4	TGTGCCAGCAGCACGCCCCCGACAGTACTAGCCAAAAACATTCAGTACTTC	CASSTPPTVLAKNIQYF
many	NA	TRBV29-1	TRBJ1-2	TGCAGCGCCGTAACAGAGAATCTCTATGGCTACACCTTC	CSAVTENLYGYTF
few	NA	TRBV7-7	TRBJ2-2	TGTGCCAGCAGCATGACAAACACCGGGGAGCTGTTTTTT	CASSMTNTGELFF
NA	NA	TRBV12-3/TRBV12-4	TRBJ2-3	TGTGCCAGCAGTTTAGCGCGTGGGGCCACGTCAGTAGATACGCAGTATTTT	CASSLARGATSVDTQYF
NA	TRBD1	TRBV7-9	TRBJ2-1	TGTGCCAGCAGCATCAGGACAGGGGAGGGTAATGAGCAGTTCTTC	CASSIRTGEGNEQFF